This T cell receptor beta chain is drawn from a study of healthy donors' naive CD4 and CD8 T cells. The V end lost 6 bases, the J end lost 8 bases, and 14 bases lay between the germline ends. The germline V gene has CDR1 SNHLY and CDR2 FYNNEI. The CDR3 loop spans 14 amino acids. CD4+CD8-CD45RO-CD45RA+ cells were naive CD4+; CD8+CD4-CD45RA+CD27bright cells were naive CD8+. A linear amplification protocol produced the TCR libraries from roughly 480 ng of total RNA. TCRdb called the reads again in MiXCR, with one record for every CDR3 protein. The table lists about 180,000 distinct CDR3 sequences, around three quarters of them singletons.

This TCR came from a pool of human donors in good health; the sample pools cells from several healthy donors. The genes are TRBV2 and TRBJ1-6; D perhaps matches TRBD1 (5 bases). Material: naive CD4+ and CD8+ T cells sorted from blood, pooled from several donors. CDR3 residues: CASRPGLGDSPLHF. For the CDR3, the DNA is TGTGCCAGCAGACCGGGACTGGGGGATTCACCCCTCCACTTT.